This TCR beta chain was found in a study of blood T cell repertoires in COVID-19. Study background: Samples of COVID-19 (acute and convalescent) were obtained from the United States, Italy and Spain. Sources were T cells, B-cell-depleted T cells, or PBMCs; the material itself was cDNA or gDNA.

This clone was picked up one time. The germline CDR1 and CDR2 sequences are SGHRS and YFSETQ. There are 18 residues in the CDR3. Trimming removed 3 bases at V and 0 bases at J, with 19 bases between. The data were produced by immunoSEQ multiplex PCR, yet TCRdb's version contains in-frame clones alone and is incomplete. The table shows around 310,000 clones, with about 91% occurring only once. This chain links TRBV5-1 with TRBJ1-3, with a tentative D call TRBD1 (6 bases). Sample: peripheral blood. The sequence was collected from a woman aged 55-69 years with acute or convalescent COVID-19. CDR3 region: CASSSSTGYADSGNTIYF. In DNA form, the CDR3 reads TGCGCCAGCAGCTCTTCAACAGGGTACGCCGACTCTGGAAACACCATATATTTT.